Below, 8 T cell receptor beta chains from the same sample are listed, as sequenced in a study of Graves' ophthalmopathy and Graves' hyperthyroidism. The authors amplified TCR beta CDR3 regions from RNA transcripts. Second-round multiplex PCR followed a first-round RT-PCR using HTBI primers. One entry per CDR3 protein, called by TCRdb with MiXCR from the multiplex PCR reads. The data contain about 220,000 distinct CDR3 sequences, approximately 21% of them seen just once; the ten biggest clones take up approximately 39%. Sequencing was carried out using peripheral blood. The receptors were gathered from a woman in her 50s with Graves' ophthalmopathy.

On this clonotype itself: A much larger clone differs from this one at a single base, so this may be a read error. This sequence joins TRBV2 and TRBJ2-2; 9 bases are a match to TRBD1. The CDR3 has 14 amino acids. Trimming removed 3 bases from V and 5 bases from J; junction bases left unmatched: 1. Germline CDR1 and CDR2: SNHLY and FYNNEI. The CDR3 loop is CASSEGTGTGELFF. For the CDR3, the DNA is TGTGCCAGCAGTGAGGGGACAGGGACCGGGGAGCTGTTTTTT.

CDR3 loop: CASSYGDRSYEQYF. The CDR3 coding sequence is TGTGCCAGCAGTTACGGGGACAGATCCTACGAGCAGTACTTC. This chain uses TRBV27 with TRBJ2-7, with 7 bases that match TRBD1. The CDR3 runs 14 residues. V trimming: 4 bases; J trimming: 1 base; junction bases outside the gene matches: 4. Looked up from germline, CDR1 is MNHEY and CDR2 is SMNVEV (reference sequence).

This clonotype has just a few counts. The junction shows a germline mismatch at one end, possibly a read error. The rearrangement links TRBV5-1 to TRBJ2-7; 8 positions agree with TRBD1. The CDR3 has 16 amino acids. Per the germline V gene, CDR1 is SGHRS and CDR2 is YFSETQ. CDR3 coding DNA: TGCGCCAGCAGCCCGGTCGTGCCAGGGGGCACCGGGGAGCTGTACTTC. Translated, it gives CASSPVVPGGTGELYF. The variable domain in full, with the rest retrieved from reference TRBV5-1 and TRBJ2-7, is KAGVTQTPRYLIKTRGQQVTLSCSPISGHRSVSWYQQTPGQGLQFLFEYFSETQRNKGNFPGRFSGRQFSNSRSEMNVSTLELGDSALYLCASSPVVPGGTGELYFGPGTRLTVT.

CDR3 DNA: TGCGCCAGCAGCCGAAAAGGCGGGCGGGACACCGGGGAGCTGTTTTTT. Amino acid sequence: CASSRKGGRDTGELFF. The chain recombines TRBV5-1 with TRBJ2-2; D may be TRBD2 (5 bases). Germline V gene data show CDR1 as SGHRS and CDR2 as YFSETQ. CDR3 length equals 16 residues. With 4 bases removed from V and 3 bases from J, the gap between germline ends came to 16 bases.

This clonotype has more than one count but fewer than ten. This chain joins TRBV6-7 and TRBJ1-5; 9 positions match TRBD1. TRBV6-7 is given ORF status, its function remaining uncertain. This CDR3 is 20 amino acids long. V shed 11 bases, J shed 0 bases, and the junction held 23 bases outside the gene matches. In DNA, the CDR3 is TGTGCCGCCAGTTTACAGGGGGCGATTGTCCCACTGTGTAGCAATCAGCCCCAGCATTTT. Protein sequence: CAASLQGAIVPLCSNQPQHF.

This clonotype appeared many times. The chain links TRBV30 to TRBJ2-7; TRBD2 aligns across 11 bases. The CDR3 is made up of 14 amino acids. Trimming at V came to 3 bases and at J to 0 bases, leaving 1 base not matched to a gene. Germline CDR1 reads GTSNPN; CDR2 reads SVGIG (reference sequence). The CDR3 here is CAWRGLAASYEQYF. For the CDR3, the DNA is TGTGCCTGGAGGGGACTAGCGGCCTCCTACGAGCAGTACTTC. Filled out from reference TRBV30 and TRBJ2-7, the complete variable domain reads SQTIHQWPATLVQPVGSPLSLECTVEGTSNPNLYWYRQAAGRGLQLLFYSVGIGQISSEVPQNLSASRPQDRQFILSSKKLLLSDSGFYLCAWRGLAASYEQYFGPGTRLTVT.

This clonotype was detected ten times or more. This CDR3 is CASSLGPYNQPQHF. The CDR3 DNA sequence: TGTGCCAGCAGCTTGGGGCCCTACAATCAGCCCCAGCATTTT. The chain recombines TRBV13 with TRBJ1-5; tentative D call: TRBD1 (5 bases). The V end lost 3 bases, the J end lost 3 bases, and 9 bases lay between the germline ends. Germline lookup yields CDR1 PRHDT and CDR2 FYEKMQ (reference sequence). CDR3 size: 14 residues.

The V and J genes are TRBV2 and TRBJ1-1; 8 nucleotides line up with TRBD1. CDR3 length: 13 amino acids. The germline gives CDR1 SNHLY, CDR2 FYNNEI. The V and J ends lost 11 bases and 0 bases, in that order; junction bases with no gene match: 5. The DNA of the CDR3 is TGTGCCTGTACGACAGGGGTGAACACTGAAGCTTTCTTT. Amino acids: CACTTGVNTEAFF.